This T cell receptor (beta chain) was sequenced during a study of response to subunit inactivated influenza vaccine. Study findings and constraints: Researchers suggested that each seasonal influenza vaccination recruits few new T cells.

From the RT-PCR reads, TCRdb called clonotypes with MiXCR, one entry per CDR3 protein. Among roughly 790,000 distinct CDR3 sequences listed, 21% were seen once. Trimming removed 5 bases from V and 3 bases from J, with 5 bases in between. CDR3 length: 10 residues. CDR1 and CDR2 (germline): DFQATT, SNEGSKA (reference sequence). This clonotype was counted a few times. The antigen remains unidentified. This receptor was obtained from a man aged 45-60 years who received an inactivated influenza vaccine. V and J are TRBV20-1 and TRBJ2-7; D is unresolved. Sequenced here: PBMCs from blood, sampled 5 days after vaccination. DNA for the CDR3: TGCAGTGCTGGACGCTACGAGCAGTACTTC. Translation: CSAGRYEQYF.